This record covers a single TCR beta chain. Its antigen is unidentified. This specimen belongs to a study of PD-L1 blockade in urothelial cancer. Across the study: The median T cell count across tumor samples was 1,100 to 1,500.

General observations from the study: Each patient had one FFPE tumor sample, not collected immediately before treatment.

The germline V and J ends were trimmed by 2 bases and 0 bases, with 13 bases remaining between them. CDR1 is LNHDA and CDR2 is SQIVND in the germline V gene (reference sequence). The CDR3 runs to 16 residues. Sequenced by immunoSEQ multiplex PCR; TCRdb stores in-frame clones only, minus some. The sample has 35,000 to 45,000 clones; roughly 38% are singletons. Sequenced material: tumor tissue, taken before atezolizumab (anti-PD-L1) treatment. The receptor comes from a man aged 60-69 years with urothelial cancer. The genes are TRBV19 and TRBJ1-1, with D uncertain. The CDR3 nucleotides are TGTGCCAGTAGTATACCCCAAACCGGGATGAACACTGAAGCTTTCTTT. Translating gives CASSIPQTGMNTEAFF. The variable domain in full, completed from reference TRBV19 and TRBJ1-1, reads DGGITQSPKYLFRKEGQNVTLSCEQNLNHDAMYWYRQDPGQGLRLIYYSQIVNDFQKGDIAEGYSVSREKKESFPLTVTSAQKNPTAFYLCASSIPQTGMNTEAFFGQGTRLTVV.